Sequencing of this T cell receptor (beta chain) was carried out in a study of blood T cell repertoires in COVID-19. For the study at large: Some COVID-19 samples were acute and others convalescent; all came from the United States, Italy and Spain. PBMCs, B-cell-depleted T cells, or T cells provided the cDNA or gDNA that made up the material.

Trimming removed 7 bases from V and 5 bases from J; junction bases left unmatched: 10. This CDR3 comprises 14 residues. Germline-derived CDR1 and CDR2 are MNHNY and SVGAGI (reference sequence). Original handling: How many nucleated cells were present was estimated from reference gene primer amplification. Method: immunoSEQ multiplex PCR; TCRdb's copy keeps in-frame clones and lacks some. Clonal size and the V and J genes are those of that table, whereas D and trimming came from the DNA. This sample has about 150,000 clones, with 80% found just once. This TCR was sampled from a man in his fifties or sixties with acute or convalescent COVID-19. The V call is TRBV6-6, the J call TRBJ2-7; 8 bases agree with TRBD1. Source material: peripheral blood. CDR3 sequence (DNA): TGTGCCAGCATTCGGACAGGGACCTCTAACGAGCAGTACTTC. This codes for CASIRTGTSNEQYF.